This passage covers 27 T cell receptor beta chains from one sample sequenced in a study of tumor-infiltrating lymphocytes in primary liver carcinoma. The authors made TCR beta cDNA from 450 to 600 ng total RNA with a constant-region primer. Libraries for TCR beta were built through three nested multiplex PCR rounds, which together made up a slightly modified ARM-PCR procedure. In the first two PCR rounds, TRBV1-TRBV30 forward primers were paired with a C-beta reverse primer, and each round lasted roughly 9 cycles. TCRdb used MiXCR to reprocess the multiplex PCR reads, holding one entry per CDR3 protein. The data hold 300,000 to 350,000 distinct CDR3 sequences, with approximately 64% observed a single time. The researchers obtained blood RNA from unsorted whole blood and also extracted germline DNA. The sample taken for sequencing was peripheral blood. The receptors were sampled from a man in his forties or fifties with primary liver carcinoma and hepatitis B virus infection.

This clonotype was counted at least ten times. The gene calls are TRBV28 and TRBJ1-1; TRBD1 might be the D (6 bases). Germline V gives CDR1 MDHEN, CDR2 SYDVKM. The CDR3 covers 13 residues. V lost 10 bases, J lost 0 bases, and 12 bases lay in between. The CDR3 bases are TGTGCCATTAAGGGGGACCTGAACACTGAAGCTTTCTTT. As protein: CAIKGDLNTEAFF.

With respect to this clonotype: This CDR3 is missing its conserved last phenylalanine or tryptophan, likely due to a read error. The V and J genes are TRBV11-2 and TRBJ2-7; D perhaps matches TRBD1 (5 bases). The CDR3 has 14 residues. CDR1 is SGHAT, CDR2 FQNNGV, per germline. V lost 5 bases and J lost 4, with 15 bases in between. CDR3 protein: CASSHEGDSYEQYL. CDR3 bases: TGTGCCAGCAGCCATGAAGGAGACAGTTACGAGCAGTACTTA.

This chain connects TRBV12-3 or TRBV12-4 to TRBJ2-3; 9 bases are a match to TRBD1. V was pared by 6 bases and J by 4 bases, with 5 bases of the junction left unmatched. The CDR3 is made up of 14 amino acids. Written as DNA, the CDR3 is TGTGCCAGCAGACGGGACAGGGCGTCAGATACGCAGTATTTT. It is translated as CASRRDRASDTQYF.

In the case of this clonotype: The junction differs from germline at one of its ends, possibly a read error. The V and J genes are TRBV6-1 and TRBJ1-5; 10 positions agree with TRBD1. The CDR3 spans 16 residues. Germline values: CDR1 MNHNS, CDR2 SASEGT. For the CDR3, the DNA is TGTGACAGCAGCCTCTGGACAGGGGGGGGCAATCAGCCCCAGCATTTT. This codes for CDSSLWTGGGNQPQHF.

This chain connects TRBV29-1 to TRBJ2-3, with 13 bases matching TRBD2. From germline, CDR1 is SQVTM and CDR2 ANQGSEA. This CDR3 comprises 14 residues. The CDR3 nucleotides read TGCAGTGCCGGACTAGCGGGAGCACTAGATACGCAGTATTTT. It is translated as CSAGLAGALDTQYF.

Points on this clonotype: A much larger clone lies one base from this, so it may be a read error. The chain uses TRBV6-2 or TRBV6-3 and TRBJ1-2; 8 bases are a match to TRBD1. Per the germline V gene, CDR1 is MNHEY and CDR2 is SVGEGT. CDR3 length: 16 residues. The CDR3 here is CTSSYSGQAILYGYTF. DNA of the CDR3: TGTACCAGCAGTTACTCGGGACAGGCTATTTTATATGGCTACACCTTC.

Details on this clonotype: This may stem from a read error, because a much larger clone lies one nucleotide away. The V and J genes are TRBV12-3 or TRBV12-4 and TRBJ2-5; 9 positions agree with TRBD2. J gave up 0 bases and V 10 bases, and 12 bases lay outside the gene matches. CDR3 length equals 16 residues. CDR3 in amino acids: CATSKTSGTNQETQYF. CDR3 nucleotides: TGTGCCACCAGCAAGACTAGCGGTACGAACCAAGAGACCCAGTACTTC.

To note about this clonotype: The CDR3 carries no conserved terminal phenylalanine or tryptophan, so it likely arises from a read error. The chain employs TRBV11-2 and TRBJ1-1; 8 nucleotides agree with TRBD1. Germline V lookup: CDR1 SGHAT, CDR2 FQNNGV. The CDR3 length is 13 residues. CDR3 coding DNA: TGTGTCAGCAGCCGCGACAGGGGAGCTGAAGCTTTCTAT. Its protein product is CVSSRDRGAEAFY.

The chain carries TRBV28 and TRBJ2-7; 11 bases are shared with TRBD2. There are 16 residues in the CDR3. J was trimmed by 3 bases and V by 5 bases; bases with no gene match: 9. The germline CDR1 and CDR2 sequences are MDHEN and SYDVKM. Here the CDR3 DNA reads TGTGCCAGCAGTGAGATTAGCGGGAGGGCGATCTACGAGCAGTACTTC. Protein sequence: CASSEISGRAIYEQYF.

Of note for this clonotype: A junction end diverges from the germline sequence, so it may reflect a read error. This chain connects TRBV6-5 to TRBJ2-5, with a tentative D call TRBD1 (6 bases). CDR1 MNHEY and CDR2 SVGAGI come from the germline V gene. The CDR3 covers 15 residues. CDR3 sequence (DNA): TGTGCCAGCAGTTACTCAACAGGGATGGAAAAGACCCACAACTTC. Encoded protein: CASSYSTGMEKTHNF.

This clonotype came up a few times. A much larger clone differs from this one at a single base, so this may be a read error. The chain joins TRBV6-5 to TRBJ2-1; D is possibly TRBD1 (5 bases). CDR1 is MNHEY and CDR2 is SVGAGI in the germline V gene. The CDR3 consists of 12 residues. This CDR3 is CAGSENDREQFF. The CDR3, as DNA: TGTGCCGGCAGTGAAAACGACAGAGAGCAGTTCTTC.

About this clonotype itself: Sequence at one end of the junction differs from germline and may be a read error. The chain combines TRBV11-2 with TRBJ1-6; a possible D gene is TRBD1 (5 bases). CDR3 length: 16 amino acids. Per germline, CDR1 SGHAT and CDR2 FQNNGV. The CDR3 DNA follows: TGTCCCAGCAGCTTCTCTGGACACAACTATAATTCACCCCTCCACTTT. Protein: CPSSFSGHNYNSPLHF.

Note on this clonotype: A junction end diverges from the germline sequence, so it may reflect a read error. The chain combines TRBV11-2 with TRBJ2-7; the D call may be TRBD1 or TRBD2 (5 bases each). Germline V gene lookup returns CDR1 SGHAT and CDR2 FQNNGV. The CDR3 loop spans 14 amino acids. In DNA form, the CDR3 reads TGTGCAAGCAGCCCTCGGACACGGGACTACGAGCAGTACTTC. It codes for CASSPRTRDYEQYF.

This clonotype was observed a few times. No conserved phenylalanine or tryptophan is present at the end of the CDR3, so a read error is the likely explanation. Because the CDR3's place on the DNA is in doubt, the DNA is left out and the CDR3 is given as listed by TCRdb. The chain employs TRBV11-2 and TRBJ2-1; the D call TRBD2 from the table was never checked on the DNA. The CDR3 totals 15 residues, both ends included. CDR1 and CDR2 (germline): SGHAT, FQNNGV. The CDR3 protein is CASSPRLARQDEQII.

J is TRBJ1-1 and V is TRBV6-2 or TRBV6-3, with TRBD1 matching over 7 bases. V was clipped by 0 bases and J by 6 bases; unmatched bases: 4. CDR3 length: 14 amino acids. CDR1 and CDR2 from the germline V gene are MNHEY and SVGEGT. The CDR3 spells CASSYSKGASEAFF. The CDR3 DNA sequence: TGTGCCAGCAGTTACTCAAAGGGGGCCTCTGAAGCTTTCTTT.

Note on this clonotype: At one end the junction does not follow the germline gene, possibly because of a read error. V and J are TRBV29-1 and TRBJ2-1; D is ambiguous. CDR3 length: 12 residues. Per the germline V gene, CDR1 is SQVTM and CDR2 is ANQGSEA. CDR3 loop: CSVGVPGREQFF. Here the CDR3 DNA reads TGCAGTGTTGGCGTACCGGGTCGTGAGCAGTTCTTC.

Here the CDR3 reads CAWRETGMNTEAFF. The CDR3 nucleotides are TGTGCCTGGAGGGAGACAGGAATGAACACTGAAGCTTTCTTT. This chain links TRBV30 with TRBJ1-1, with D tentatively TRBD1 (6 bases). The CDR3 totals 14 residues. The germline V gene has CDR1 GTSNPN and CDR2 SVGIG (reference sequence). V was clipped by 3 bases and J by 0 bases, with 11 bases between them.

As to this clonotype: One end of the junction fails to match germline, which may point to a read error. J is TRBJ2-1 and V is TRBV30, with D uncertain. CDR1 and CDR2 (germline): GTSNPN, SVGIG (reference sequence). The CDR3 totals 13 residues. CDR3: CAWSPNGLSERFF. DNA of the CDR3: TGTGCCTGGAGCCCAAACGGGTTGAGTGAGCGGTTCTTC.

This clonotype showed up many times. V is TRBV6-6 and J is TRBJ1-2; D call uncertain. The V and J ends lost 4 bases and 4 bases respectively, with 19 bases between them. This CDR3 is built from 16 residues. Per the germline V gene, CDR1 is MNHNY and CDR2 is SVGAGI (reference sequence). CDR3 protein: CASSSQTVTSRYGYTF. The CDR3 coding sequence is TGTGCCAGCAGTTCTCAGACTGTGACAAGCCGCTATGGCTACACCTTC.

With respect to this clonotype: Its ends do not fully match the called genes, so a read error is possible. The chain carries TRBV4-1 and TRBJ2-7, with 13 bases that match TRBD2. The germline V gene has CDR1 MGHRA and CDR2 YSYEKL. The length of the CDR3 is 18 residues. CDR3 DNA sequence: TGCGCCAGCAGCCAGAGGACTAGCGGGAGTTTGGACTCCTACGTGCAGTACTTC. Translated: CASSQRTSGSLDSYVQYF.

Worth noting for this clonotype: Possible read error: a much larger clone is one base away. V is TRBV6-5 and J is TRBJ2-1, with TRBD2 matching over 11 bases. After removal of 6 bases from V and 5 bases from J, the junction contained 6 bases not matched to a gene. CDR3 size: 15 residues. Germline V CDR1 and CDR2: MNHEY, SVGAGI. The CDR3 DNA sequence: TGTGCCAGCAGCAACCGACTAGCGGGAAACAATGAGCAGTTCTTC. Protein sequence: CASSNRLAGNNEQFF.

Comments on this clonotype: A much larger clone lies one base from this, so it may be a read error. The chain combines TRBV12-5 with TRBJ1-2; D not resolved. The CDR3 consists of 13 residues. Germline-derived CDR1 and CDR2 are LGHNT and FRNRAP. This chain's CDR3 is CASSLVELQSKFF. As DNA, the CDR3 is TGTGCCAGCAGTTTAGTGGAGCTTCAGTCTAAGTTTTTC.

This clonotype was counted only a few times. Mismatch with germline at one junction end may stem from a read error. Written as DNA, the CDR3 is TGCGCCAGCAGTCAATCGCCAGGGAACCCAACTAACACCGGGGAGCTTTTTTTT. Encoded protein: CASSQSPGNPTNTGELFF. The chain recombines TRBV23-1 with TRBJ2-2, with D perhaps given as TRBD1 or TRBD2 (5 bases each). TRBV23-1 belongs to the ORF category, with a function that is uncertain. There are 18 residues in the CDR3.

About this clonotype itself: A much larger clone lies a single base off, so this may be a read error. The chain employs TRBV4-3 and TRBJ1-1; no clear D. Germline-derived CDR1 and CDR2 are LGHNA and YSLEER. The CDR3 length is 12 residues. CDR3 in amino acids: CANSGEGTEAFF. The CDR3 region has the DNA TGCGCCAACAGCGGCGAAGGCACTGAAGCTTTCTTT.

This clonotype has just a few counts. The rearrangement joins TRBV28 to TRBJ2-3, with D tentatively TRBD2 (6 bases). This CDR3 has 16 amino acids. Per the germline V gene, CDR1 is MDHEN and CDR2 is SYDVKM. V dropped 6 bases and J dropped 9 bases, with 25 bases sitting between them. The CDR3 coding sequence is TGTGCCAGCAGCCTCCCTCCCGGGACTCCCAGACCCACGCAGTATTTT. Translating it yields CASSLPPGTPRPTQYF.

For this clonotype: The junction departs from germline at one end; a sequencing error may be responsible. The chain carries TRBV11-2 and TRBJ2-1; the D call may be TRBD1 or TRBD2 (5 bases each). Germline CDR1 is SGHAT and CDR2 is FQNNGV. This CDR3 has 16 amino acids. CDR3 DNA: TGTGCTAGCAGCTTAGATTGGGGGAGCTCCTGCTATGAGCAGTTCTTC. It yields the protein CASSLDWGSSCYEQFF. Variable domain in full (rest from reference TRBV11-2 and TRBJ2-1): EAGVAQSPRYKIIEKRQSVAFWCNPISGHATLYWYQQILGQGPKLLIQFQNNGVVDDSQLPKDRFSAERLKGVDSTLKIQPAKLEDSAVYLCASSLDWGSSCYEQFFGPGTRLTVL.

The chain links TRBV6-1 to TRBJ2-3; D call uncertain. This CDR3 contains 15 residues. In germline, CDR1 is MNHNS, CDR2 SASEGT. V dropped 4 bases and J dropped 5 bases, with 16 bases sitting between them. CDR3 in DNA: TGTGCCAGCAGTGTAGGTAGAGAGCGCATAGATACGCAGTATTTT. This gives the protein CASSVGRERIDTQYF.